A selection of T cell receptor beta chains follows, all from one sample in a study of immune evolution from preneoplasia to lung adenocarcinoma. The data were produced by immunoSEQ multiplex PCR, yet TCRdb's version contains in-frame clones alone and is incomplete. This table has around 10,000 clones, 60% to 85% appearing once. Sequenced sample: FFPE minimally invasive lung adenocarcinoma tissue. Receptors were obtained from a person in their sixties or seventies with lung adenocarcinoma. Both conserved end residues are part of each CDR3. A D gene is named only where the DNA matches it firmly. A clone size is listed for some rows: how often the clone was seen (once, few, many), or a class if it is expanded.

>TRBV9|.|15|.|TRBJ2-1
TGTGCCAGCAGCGTAGGAGGGTGGGAAGGAAATGAGCAGTTCTTC
CASSVGGWEGNEQFF
>TRBV6-1|.|13|.|TRBJ1-1
TGTGCCAGCAGGACACCCCAGAACACTGAAGCTTTCTTT
CASRTPQNTEAFF
>TRBV15|.|12|.|TRBJ1-2
TGTGCCACCAGCCAACAGGGCCATGGCTACACCTTC
CATSQQGHGYTF
>TRBV18|.|16|TRBD1|TRBJ2-1
TGTGCCAGCTCATCAACCGGAACAGGGGCTTTGAATGAGCAGTTCTTC
CASSSTGTGALNEQFF
>TRBV11-2|.|12|.|TRBJ2-7
TGTGCCAGCATCGGGACCTCCTACGAGCAGTACTTC
CASIGTSYEQYF
>TRBV6-5|.|16|TRBD1|TRBJ1-6
TGTGCCAGCAGTTCAGGACAGGGCATAGATAATTCACCCCTCCACTTT
CASSSGQGIDNSPLHF
>TRBV2|.|12|.|TRBJ2-7
TGTGCCAGCAGTGAACAGGGCGACGAGCAGTACTTC
CASSEQGDEQYF
>TRBV27|.|15|.|TRBJ2-5
TGTGCCAGCAGTTTAATACCCGTGCAGCAAGAGACCCAGTACTTC
CASSLIPVQQETQYF
>TRBV29-1|.|14|.|TRBJ1-5
TGCAGCGTCTCTCAGGGACGGAGCAATCAGCCCCAGCATTTT
CSVSQGRSNQPQHF
>TRBV2|.|17|TRBD2|TRBJ2-1
TGTGCCAGCAGCGTGGAACCCAGGACTAGCGGGATGGGTGAGCAGTTCTTC
CASSVEPRTSGMGEQFF
>TRBV11-2|.|12|.|TRBJ1-2
TGTGCCAGCAGCTTAGATCTCCAGGGCTACACCTTC
CASSLDLQGYTF
>TRBV4-1|.|18|.|TRBJ2-5
TGCGCCAGCAGCCAAGGGGGTGTGGGTGGGTTAGGCAGAGAGACCCAGTACTTC
CASSQGGVGGLGRETQYF
>TRBV6-5|.|15|TRBD1|TRBJ1-2
TGTGCCAGCAGTTACTCGCGACAGGGGTTGGGTGGCTACACCTTC
CASSYSRQGLGGYTF
>TRBV30|.|15|.|TRBJ1-1
TGTGCCCGGATGGCGGGGGCTCCTTCGAACACTGAAGCTTTCTTT
CARMAGAPSNTEAFF
>TRBV19|few|13|.|TRBJ1-1
TGTGCCACCTTCGGGCCCAAAGGCACTGAAGCTTTCTTT
CATFGPKGTEAFF
>TRBV7-2|.|15|.|TRBJ1-6
TGTGCCAGCAGCTTACCCACCGGGGGGGGCTCACCCCTCCACTTT
CASSLPTGGGSPLHF
>TRBV4-3|.|16|.|TRBJ2-2
TGCGCCAGCAGCCAAGATGGGCTTATGAACACCGGGGAGCTGTTTTTT
CASSQDGLMNTGELFF
>TRBV29-1|.|14|.|TRBJ1-6
TGCAGCGTTCGCTGGCCCACGGTGGATTCACCCCTCCACTTT
CSVRWPTVDSPLHF
>TRBV6-5|.|15|TRBD1|TRBJ1-2
TGTGCCAGCAGTTACTCGGACAGGGGGCCAGGCGGCTACACCTTC
CASSYSDRGPGGYTF
>TRBV7-9|.|15|.|TRBJ2-1
TGTGCCAGCAGCTTAAGACACCTAATCTACAATGAGCAGTTCTTC
CASSLRHLIYNEQFF
>TRBV4-2|.|15|.|TRBJ2-7
TGTGCCAGCAGCCAGGCAATCTCCTCCCGCTACGAGCAGTACTTC
CASSQAISSRYEQYF
>TRBV7-9|.|16|TRBD1|TRBJ1-1
TGTGCCAGCAGCACCCGACAGGGGGCGATGAACACTGAAGCTTTCTTT
CASSTRQGAMNTEAFF
>TRBV28|.|15|.|TRBJ2-1
TGTGCCATCGAGACCCCTAACTCCTCCTACAATGAGCAGTTCTTC
CAIETPNSSYNEQFF
>TRBV27|.|16|.|TRBJ2-4
TGTGCCAGCAGTTCAAACTCAGGGGCAGCCAAAAACATTCAGTACTTC
CASSSNSGAAKNIQYF
>TRBV6-1|.|14|.|TRBJ2-2
TGTGCCAGCAGTCCCCGACATAACACCGGGGAGCTGTTTTTT
CASSPRHNTGELFF
>TRBV30|.|12|TRBD2|TRBJ2-7
TGTGCCGGCGGGCGGGAGGTCCACGAGCAGTACTTC
CAGGREVHEQYF